This T cell receptor beta chain came from a study of blood T cell repertoires in COVID-19. The assay was immunoSEQ multiplex PCR, and TCRdb's table has in-frame clones only and misses some. The sample lists hundreds of thousands of clones, roughly 89% seen once, with 8.5% to 10% in the top ten. V was shortened by 3 bases and J by 5 bases, with 14 bases between the two germline ends. The CDR3 is 15 residues long. Germline-derived CDR1 and CDR2 are SGHRS and YFSETQ. Participants' own reports of clinical history determined their cohort assignment. The receptor was isolated from a woman aged 18-29 years who had recovered from COVID-19. The specimen was PBMCs or T cells enriched from blood (not recorded which). The rearrangement uses TRBV5-1 and TRBJ1-4; D uncertain. Here the CDR3 reads CASSWQAGENEKLFF. CDR3 DNA: TGCGCCAGCAGCTGGCAGGCCGGGGAGAATGAAAAACTGTTTTTT.